Listed below are T cell receptor beta chains from one sample, sequenced in a study of T cells in Graves' hyperthyroidism and ophthalmopathy. TCRdb processed the multiplex PCR reads anew with MiXCR; each CDR3 protein has one entry. The table shows approximately 360,000 distinct CDR3 sequences, with around 25% occurring only once. The material sequenced was blood. The source of these receptors is a man aged 50-60 years with Graves' hyperthyroidism. Each CDR3 is given with its conserved first and last residue. Fields, in order: J gene, D gene, clone size, V gene, CDR3 protein, CDR3 DNA. D genes are given only for firm matches. Only part of the rows carry a size: once, few, many, or a class if the clone is expanded.

>TRBJ2-3|TRBD2|many|TRBV7-9
CASIPSGISTDTQYF
TGTGCCAGCATCCCTAGCGGAATCAGCACAGATACGCAGTATTTT
>TRBJ1-1|TRBD1|many|TRBV2
CASQLDRGRTEAFF
TGTGCCAGCCAATTAGACAGGGGGCGCACTGAAGCTTTCTTT
>TRBJ2-1|-|few|TRBV18
CASSPRGVYEQFF
TGTGCCAGCTCACCAAGGGGGGTCTATGAGCAGTTCTTC
>TRBJ2-7|-|many|TRBV2
CASRADSYEQYF
TGTGCCAGCAGGGCGGACAGCTACGAGCAGTACTTC
>TRBJ2-7|-|few|TRBV6-1
CASTPTLPRDEQYF
TGTGCCAGCACTCCCACCCTCCCCCGGGACGAGCAGTACTTC
>TRBJ2-7|-|-|TRBV29-1
CSVVPSNYEQYF
TGCAGCGTTGTGCCTAGCAACTACGAGCAGTACTTC
>TRBJ2-3|-|-|TRBV20-1
CSARGPVNPDTQYF
TGCAGTGCTAGAGGACCCGTGAATCCAGATACGCAGTATTTT
>TRBJ2-2|-|-|TRBV27
CASKITYTGELFF
TGTGCCAGCAAGATAACGTACACCGGGGAGCTGTTTTTT
>TRBJ2-5|TRBD1|few|TRBV11-3
CASRIQGAQETQYF
TGTGCCAGCAGGATACAGGGGGCTCAAGAGACCCAGTACTTC
>TRBJ1-4|TRBD1|-|TRBV12-3/TRBV12-4
CASSRGQDATNEKLFF
TGTGCCAGCAGTCGGGGACAGGATGCAACTAATGAAAAACTGTTTTTT
>TRBJ2-7|-|many|TRBV29-1
CSVVGPGEYYEQYF
TGCAGCGTTGTCGGGCCAGGGGAGTACTACGAGCAGTACTTC
>TRBJ1-1|TRBD1|-|TRBV27
CATRTGGLTEAFF
TGTGCCACCCGGACAGGGGGTCTTACTGAAGCTTTCTTT
>TRBJ1-1|-|-|TRBV18
CASSFVRNTEAFF
TGTGCCAGCTCATTCGTGAGGAACACTGAAGCTTTCTTT
>TRBJ1-6|-|few|TRBV4-1
CASSQVQFSEQYF
TGCGCCAGCAGCCAAGTACAGTTCTCCGAGCAGTACTTT
>TRBJ2-1|-|few|TRBV3-1
CASSQNGDGYNEQFF
TGTGCCAGCAGCCAAAACGGGGACGGCTACAATGAGCAGTTCTTC
>TRBJ1-1|TRBD1|few|TRBV11-2
CASSILQGLNTEAFF
TGTGCCAGCAGCATCCTACAGGGGTTGAACACTGAAGCTTTCTTT
>TRBJ1-6|TRBD1|-|TRBV5-6
CASSPGQGRSPLHF
TGTGCCAGCAGCCCGGGACAGGGAAGGTCACCCCTCCACTTT
>TRBJ1-5|-|-|TRBV6-6
CASSYSSRASLGGYSNQPQHF
TGTGCCAGCAGTTACTCGAGTCGGGCCAGCCTCGGTGGGTATAGCAATCAGCCCCAGCATTTT
>TRBJ1-6|-|-|TRBV25-1
CATGYKGYNSPLHF
TGTGCCACAGGGTACAAGGGGTATAATTCACCCCTCCACTTT
>TRBJ2-7|-|-|TRBV25-1
CASSGTAAYEQYF
TGTGCCAGCAGTGGGACAGCTGCCTACGAGCAGTACTTC
>TRBJ1-2|-|-|TRBV6-5
CASSYGQTNYGYTF
TGTGCCAGCAGTTACGGGCAGACCAACTATGGCTACACCTTC
>TRBJ2-7|TRBD2|few|TRBV20-1
CSARDGAGASEQYF
TGCAGTGCTAGAGACGGAGCGGGAGCTAGCGAGCAGTACTTC
>TRBJ2-4|-|many|TRBV5-1
CASSSVGDIQYF
TGCGCCAGCAGCTCCGTGGGAGACATTCAGTACTTC
>TRBJ2-7|-|few|TRBV30
CAWSMVSYEQYF
TGTGCCTGGAGTATGGTCTCCTACGAGCAGTACTTC
>TRBJ2-7|-|-|TRBV5-1
CASSRGTHPNEQYF
TGCGCCAGCAGCCGAGGGACTCACCCCAACGAGCAGTACTTC
>TRBJ1-2|-|few|TRBV19
CASSIDLAQHYGYTF
TGTGCCAGTAGTATAGATCTCGCACAGCACTATGGCTACACCTTC
>TRBJ1-5|TRBD1|few|TRBV6-2/TRBV6-3
CASRSTGTGGEPQHF
TGTGCCAGCAGATCTACCGGGACAGGGGGAGAGCCCCAGCATTTT
>TRBJ2-1|TRBD2|-|TRBV30
CAWNSGLADYNEQFF
TGTGCCTGGAACTCGGGACTAGCGGACTACAATGAGCAGTTCTTC
>TRBJ2-5|TRBD2|few|TRBV28
CASSLSSGRAVETQYF
TGTGCCAGCAGTTTATCCAGCGGGAGGGCCGTGGAGACCCAGTACTTC
>TRBJ2-7|-|few|TRBV5-1
CASSLVSRNSYEQYF
TGCGCCAGCAGCTTGGTTTCTAGGAATTCCTACGAGCAGTACTTC
>TRBJ2-1|-|-|TRBV7-3
CASSLTPGANEQFF
TGTGCCAGCAGCTTAACGCCGGGAGCGAATGAGCAGTTCTTC
>TRBJ1-5|TRBD1|-|TRBV20-1
CSAIDRVRSNQPQHF
TGCAGTGCCATAGACAGGGTGAGGAGCAATCAGCCCCAGCATTTT
>TRBJ2-3|-|few|TRBV10-1
CASNRDTTDTQYF
TGCGCCAGCAACCGGGACACCACAGATACGCAGTATTTT
>TRBJ1-2|TRBD1|-|TRBV6-2/TRBV6-3
CASKPGQGRFNYGYTF
TGTGCCAGCAAACCGGGACAGGGCCGTTTTAACTATGGCTACACCTTC
>TRBJ1-2|-|few|TRBV6-2/TRBV6-3
CASSYGEYYTF
TGTGCCAGCAGTTACGGTGAATACTACACCTTC
>TRBJ1-4|-|once|TRBV18
CASSPGKTNEKPFF
TGTGCCAGCTCACCGGGGAAAACTAATGAAAAACCGTTTTTT
>TRBJ1-4|TRBD1|few|TRBV20-1
CSAPDRGNEKLFF
TGCAGTGCCCCGGACAGGGGGAATGAAAAACTGTTTTTT
>TRBJ2-7|TRBD2|many|TRBV24-1
CATSDGGTYEQYF
TGTGCCACCAGTGACGGGGGGACCTACGAGCAGTACTTC
>TRBJ2-2|TRBD2|few|TRBV5-1
CASSVSGTDGELFF
TGCGCCAGCAGCGTTAGCGGGACCGACGGGGAGCTGTTTTTT
>TRBJ2-3|-|many|TRBV12-3/TRBV12-4
CASSLRQGTDTQYF
TGTGCCAGCAGTTTGAGACAGGGCACAGATACGCAGTATTTT
>TRBJ2-1|TRBD2|-|TRBV24-1
CATSDPTSGRAWEQFF
TGTGCCACCAGTGATCCGACTAGCGGGAGGGCCTGGGAGCAGTTCTTC
>TRBJ2-1|TRBD2|many|TRBV7-2
CASSSSPATSSSEQFF
TGTGCCAGCAGCTCCAGCCCCGCGACTAGCAGTAGTGAGCAGTTCTTC
>TRBJ1-5|TRBD1|-|TRBV30
CAWGTGGSQPQHF
TGTGCCTGGGGGACAGGGGGGAGTCAGCCCCAGCATTTT
>TRBJ1-6|-|once|TRBV3-1
CASSPAGGANPPLHF
TGTGCCAGCAGCCCTGCGGGGGGTGCCAATCCACCCCTCCACTTT
>TRBJ2-5|-|-|TRBV5-1
CASSPGDRVTQYF
TGCGCCAGCAGTCCGGGGGATCGGGTGACCCAGTACTTC
>TRBJ2-7|TRBD2|few|TRBV29-1
CSVEGTSGSTYEQYF
TGCAGCGTTGAGGGGACTAGCGGGTCTACCTACGAGCAGTACTTC
>TRBJ1-2|-|few|TRBV12-3/TRBV12-4
CASRRGLYGYTF
TGTGCCAGCAGAAGGGGACTCTATGGCTACACCTTC
>TRBJ2-1|TRBD2|-|TRBV28
CASRGLAGGFINEQFF
TGTGCCAGCAGGGGACTAGCGGGAGGGTTTATCAATGAGCAGTTCTTC
>TRBJ1-5|-|-|TRBV7-2
CASSLGGDPRQPQHF
TGTGCCAGCAGCTTAGGGGGTGATCCACGGCAGCCCCAGCATTTT
>TRBJ1-1|TRBD1|many|TRBV27
CASRADRAGRAEAFF
TGTGCCAGCAGAGCTGACAGGGCGGGCCGTGCTGAAGCTTTCTTT
>TRBJ1-2|-|-|TRBV27
CASSSFASSGYTF
TGTGCCAGCAGTTCATTCGCGTCCAGCGGCTACACCTTC
>TRBJ1-4|-|-|TRBV6-1
CASYTPGHRRNEKLFF
TGTGCCAGTTACACTCCGGGACACCGTCGTAATGAAAAACTGTTTTTT
>TRBJ2-3|TRBD2|-|TRBV6-4
CASSDSAGVSDTQYF
TGTGCCAGCAGTGACTCCGCGGGGGTCTCAGATACGCAGTATTTT
>TRBJ2-5|TRBD2|many|TRBV2
CASSARTSGVQETQYF
TGTGCCAGCAGTGCCCGGACTAGCGGAGTGCAAGAGACCCAGTACTTC
>TRBJ2-1|TRBD2|many|TRBV11-2
CASTRLAGDKFDEQFF
TGTGCCAGCACCCGACTAGCGGGAGATAAGTTTGATGAGCAGTTCTTC
>TRBJ2-1|-|many|TRBV27
CASSLGPNEQFF
TGTGCCAGCAGTTTGGGGCCCAATGAGCAGTTCTTC